This section outlines one T cell receptor (beta chain) sequence together with its context. Its antigen is not identified. This record belongs to a study of T-cell memory formation after mild COVID-19. Study-wide background: TCR clusters largely stayed donor specific.

The germline gives CDR1 MNHEY, CDR2 SVGAGI. The CDR3 has 12 amino acids. With 6 bases removed from V and 6 bases from J, the gap between germline ends came to 8 bases. Notes on the study in general: Among clones peaking at day 37 in the second wave, SARS-CoV-2 specificity remained unconfirmed.

Using its own MiXCR run on the 5' RACE reads, TCRdb lists one record per CDR3 protein. The sample records tens of thousands of distinct CDR3 sequences, more than 10% being singletons. The clonotype originates from an adult woman who had mild COVID-19 (a few samples of this study predate the infection). Cell type and time point are not known. Sequences were obtained from PBMCs or a T cell subset sorted from them (not recorded which). The V call is TRBV6-5, the J call TRBJ2-2; D not resolved. CDR3 sequence: CASRNGPGELFF. Here the CDR3 DNA reads TGTGCCAGCAGAAACGGTCCCGGGGAGCTGTTTTTT.